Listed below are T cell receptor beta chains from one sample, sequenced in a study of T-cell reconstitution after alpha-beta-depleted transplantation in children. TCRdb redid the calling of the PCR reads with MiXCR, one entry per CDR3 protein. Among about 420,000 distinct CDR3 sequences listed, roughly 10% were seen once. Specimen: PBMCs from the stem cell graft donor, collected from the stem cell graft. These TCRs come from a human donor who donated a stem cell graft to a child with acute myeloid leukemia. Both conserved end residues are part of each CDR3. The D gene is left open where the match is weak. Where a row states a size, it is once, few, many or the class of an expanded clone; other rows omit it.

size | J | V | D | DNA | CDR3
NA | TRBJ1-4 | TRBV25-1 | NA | TGTGCCAGCAGTGACTCTCAGGCAGCAACAACTAATGAAAAACTGTTTTTT | CASSDSQAATTNEKLFF
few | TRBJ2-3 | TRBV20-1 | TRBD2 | TGCAGTGCTTCCCGACTAGCGGGAGGGCCACATACGCAGTATTTT | CSASRLAGGPHTQYF
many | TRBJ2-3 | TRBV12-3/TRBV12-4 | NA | TGTGCCAGCAGTCGCGAGGCGCAGTATTTT | CASSREAQYF
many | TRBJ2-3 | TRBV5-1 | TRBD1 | TGCGCCAGCAGCCCTCCGGGACAGGGGGCGCTAGTTACGCAGTATTTT | CASSPPGQGALVTQYF
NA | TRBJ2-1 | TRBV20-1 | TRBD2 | TGCAGTGCTTGGACTAGCGTCTACAATGAGCAGTTCTTC | CSAWTSVYNEQFF
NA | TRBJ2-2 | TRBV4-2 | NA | TGTGCCAGCAGCCTAAGGATTCTCAGCGGGGAGCTGTTTTTT | CASSLRILSGELFF
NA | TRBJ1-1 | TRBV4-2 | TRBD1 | TGTGCCAGCAGCCAAATCGACCGGGACAGGGGAGGCACTGAAGCTTTCTTT | CASSQIDRDRGGTEAFF
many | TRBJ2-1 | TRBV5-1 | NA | TGCGCCAGCAGCCTCGTGGGCTCCTACAATGAGCAGTTCTTC | CASSLVGSYNEQFF
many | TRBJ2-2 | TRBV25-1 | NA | TGTTTAACCGGGGGGCTTAACACCGGGGAGCTGTTTTTT | CLTGGLNTGELFF
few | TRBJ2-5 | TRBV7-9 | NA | TGTGCCAGCAGCTCAGCGACGTTCAGCGGAGAAGAGACCCAGTACTTC | CASSSATFSGEETQYF
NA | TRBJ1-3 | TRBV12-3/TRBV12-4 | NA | TGTGCCAGCAGTTTAGCCCCCAGCCGGAGCTCTGGAAACACCATATATTTT | CASSLAPSRSSGNTIYF
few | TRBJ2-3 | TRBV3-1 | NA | TGTGCCAGCAGCCAATCTAGCAAGCCAGATACGCAGTATTTT | CASSQSSKPDTQYF
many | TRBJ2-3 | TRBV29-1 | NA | TGCAGCGTTGAACATCAGGGAGCAGATACGCAGTATTTT | CSVEHQGADTQYF